This is a list of T cell receptor beta chains from one sample in a study of blood T cell repertoires in COVID-19. Clones were read by immunoSEQ multiplex PCR, and TCRdb kept only the in-frame ones, dropping some. The sample contains 91,000 or so clones, around 82% of which appear only once. Sequencing input: peripheral blood. Receptor source: a man aged 50-59 years with active or convalescent COVID-19. Both conserved end residues are part of each CDR3. D genes are given only for firm matches. The size of a clone is reported for some rows only, either as once, few or many, or as a class for expanded clones.

>TRBV6-1|NA|TRBJ1-3|NA
CASSDGLLSGNTIYF
TGTGCCAGCAGTGACGGACTTTTGTCGGGAAACACCATATATTTT
>TRBV6-5|NA|TRBJ1-4|TRBD1
CASTRQGFNEKLFF
TGTGCCAGCACCAGACAGGGTTTTAATGAAAAACTGTTTTTT
>TRBV28|few|TRBJ2-3|TRBD2
CASSSGRAGGPTDTQYF
TGTGCCAGCAGTTCGGGACGAGCGGGGGGGCCCACAGATACGCAGTATTTT
>TRBV2|NA|TRBJ1-5|NA
CASRAEGLQPQHF
TGTGCCAGCAGGGCGGAGGGCCTTCAGCCCCAGCATTTT
>TRBV7-8|once|TRBJ1-2|TRBD1
CASSPRQGIYGYTF
TGTGCCAGCAGCCCGCGACAGGGGATCTATGGCTACACCTTC
>TRBV4-3|once|TRBJ2-2|NA
CASSQIATIRTGELFF
TGCGCCAGCAGCCAAATAGCGACTATCAGGACCGGGGAGCTGTTTTTT
>TRBV19|NA|TRBJ2-7|TRBD2
CASSLSGTRTSEQYF
TGTGCCAGTAGTCTTTCCGGGACTAGGACTAGCGAGCAGTACTTC
>TRBV3-1/TRBV3-2|NA|TRBJ2-1|TRBD1
CASSPGQGDNEQFF
TGTGCCAGCAGCCCGGGACAGGGGGACAATGAGCAGTTCTTC
>TRBV3-1/TRBV3-2|NA|TRBJ2-1|NA
CASSQVTVSYNEQFF
TGTGCCAGCAGCCAAGTTACAGTCTCCTACAATGAGCAGTTCTTC
>TRBV11-2|NA|TRBJ2-3|TRBD1
CASSPGQITDTQYF
TGTGCCAGCAGCCCGGGACAGATCACAGATACGCAGTATTTT
>TRBV10-3|NA|TRBJ1-1|NA
CAISDSRTEAFF
TGTGCCATCAGTGATTCCAGGACTGAAGCTTTCTTT
>TRBV5-1|NA|TRBJ2-1|NA
CASSLQSTQSEQFF
TGCGCCAGCAGCTTGCAATCTACTCAAAGTGAGCAGTTCTTC
>TRBV11-2|NA|TRBJ1-2|TRBD1
CASSLGQVANYGYTF
TGTGCCAGCAGCCTTGGACAGGTCGCTAACTATGGCTACACCTTC
>TRBV29-1|once|TRBJ2-4|TRBD1
CSVAQGANIQYF
TGCAGCGTTGCTCAGGGGGCGAACATTCAGTACTTC
>TRBV6-6|NA|TRBJ2-3|NA
CASSYGRGSSTDTQYF
TGTGCCAGCAGTTACGGGCGGGGCTCTAGCACAGATACGCAGTATTTT
>TRBV5-4|NA|TRBJ1-2|NA
CASSLEESAGAFYGYTF
TGTGCCAGCAGCTTGGAGGAGAGCGCAGGGGCGTTCTATGGCTACACCTTC
>TRBV7-9|NA|TRBJ2-2|NA
CASSPRDTGELFF
TGTGCCAGCAGCCCCCGGGACACCGGGGAGCTGTTTTTT
>TRBV28|NA|TRBJ2-2|NA
CASMGNTGELFF
TGTGCCAGCATGGGCAACACCGGGGAGCTGTTTTTT
>TRBV18|NA|TRBJ2-5|TRBD1
CASSPRQGAGETQYF
TGTGCCAGCTCACCTCGACAGGGGGCCGGGGAGACCCAGTACTTC
>TRBV3-1/TRBV3-2|NA|TRBJ2-1|NA
CASSPGGYNEQFF
TGTGCCAGCAGCCCCGGGGGCTACAATGAGCAGTTCTTC
>TRBV14|NA|TRBJ2-3|NA
CASSPGLLRPDTQYF
TGTGCCAGCAGCCCCGGACTGTTGAGGCCAGATACGCAGTATTTT
>TRBV29-1|NA|TRBJ1-2|NA
CSVSGSANYGYTF
TGCAGCGTATCCGGGTCAGCTAACTATGGCTACACCTTC